Below, 21 T cell receptor beta chains from the same sample are listed, as sequenced in a study of blood T cell repertoires in COVID-19. Using immunoSEQ multiplex PCR, the repertoire was profiled, and TCRdb retains in-frame clones only, with some absent. The repertoire includes a few hundred thousand clones, 70% to 90% of them detected once, and about 2.5% sits in the top ten. Sequencing was done on a sample of peripheral blood. The receptors were sampled from an older woman with COVID-19, enrolled during active disease.

This CDR3 is CASSPGPTSGANVLTF. The CDR3 coding sequence is TGTGCCAGCAGCCCAGGCCCAACCTCTGGGGCCAACGTCCTGACTTTC. V and J are TRBV7-9 and TRBJ2-6, with no clear D. Trimming took 5 bases from V and 0 from J, leaving 11 bases between them. The CDR3 covers 16 residues. Germline V gives CDR1 SEHNR, CDR2 FQNEAQ (reference sequence).

V usage is TRBV6-4 and J usage is TRBJ1-1, with 8 positions matching TRBD1. Germline trimming cut 1 base from V and 12 bases from J; bases unmatched to any gene: 7. This CDR3 comprises 13 residues. The V gene's germline CDR1 is MRHNA and CDR2 SNTAGT. The chain's CDR3 is CASSDYRTGKTFF. CDR3 DNA sequence: TGTGCCAGCAGTGACTACAGGACAGGGAAGACTTTCTTT.

This chain connects TRBV3-1 (or the pseudogene TRBV3-2) to TRBJ2-3; TRBD2 agrees at 8 bases. J was trimmed by 2 bases and V by 0 bases; bases with no gene match: 7. CDR1 and CDR2 from the germline V gene are LGHDT and YNNKEL (reference sequence). The CDR3 sequence is 17 residues long. CDR3 nucleotide sequence: TGTGCCAGCAGCCAAGAATTAAGCGGGAGACTCACAGATACGCAGTATTTT. Its translation: CASSQELSGRLTDTQYF.

Here the CDR3 DNA reads TGTGCCACAAGCACCGGGGTCCTCAAGAACACTGAAGCTTTCTTT. This translates into CATSTGVLKNTEAFF. The J gene is TRBJ1-1, the V gene TRBV11-3, with D unresolved. This CDR3 is built from 15 residues. Per the germline V gene, CDR1 is SGHNT and CDR2 is YENEEA. V was clipped by 10 bases and J by 1 base, with 19 bases between them.

The chain combines TRBV19 with TRBJ1-2; D is perhaps TRBD1 (5 bases). The V and J ends lost 1 base and 4 bases respectively, with 22 bases between them. The CDR3 contains 18 residues. The germline V gene encodes CDR1 LNHDA and CDR2 SQIVND (reference sequence). CDR3 amino acids: CASSIVGVPSPRIYGYTF. The CDR3 bases are TGTGCCAGTAGTATAGTAGGGGTCCCCTCCCCTCGGATCTATGGCTACACCTTC.

This clone was recorded only once. The gene calls are TRBV6-2 or TRBV6-3 and TRBJ2-7; D is possibly TRBD2 (7 bases). The germline V gene has CDR1 MNHEY and CDR2 SVGEGT. Trimming took off 0 bases at V and 6 bases at J, with 12 bases between the two ends. There are 14 residues in the CDR3. This CDR3 is CASSYSGGGSEQYF. The CDR3, as DNA: TGTGCCAGCAGTTACTCGGGAGGGGGTAGCGAGCAGTACTTC.

The V gene is TRBV5-6, the J gene TRBJ1-2, with 7 positions matching TRBD1. V shed 4 bases and J 2 bases; nucleotides not matched to a gene: 11. Germline values: CDR1 SGHDT, CDR2 YYEEEE. This CDR3 contains 16 residues. CDR3 nucleotide sequence: TGTGCCAGCAGCCCCATGAGGGGGACAGTCAACTATGGCTACACCTTC. This gives the protein CASSPMRGTVNYGYTF.

The V and J genes are TRBV4-2 and TRBJ2-3, with D possibly being TRBD2 (6 bases). CDR3 length: 19 residues. CDR1 LGHNA and CDR2 YNFKEQ come from the germline V gene. The V end lost 2 bases, the J end lost 2 bases, and 23 bases lay between the germline ends. DNA of the CDR3: TGTGCCAGCAGCCAAAAGTGGGGTGCACTAGCCGGACTCACAGATACGCAGTATTTT. Its protein product is CASSQKWGALAGLTDTQYF.

This clone was counted a single time. This chain links TRBV6-5 with TRBJ1-3; D uncertain. Germline assignment: CDR1 MNHEY and CDR2 SVGAGI. This CDR3 contains 13 residues. The V end lost 10 bases, the J end lost 0 bases, and 10 bases lay between the germline ends. The CDR3 loop reads CATARSSGNTIYF. The CDR3 coding sequence is TGTGCCACCGCAAGGAGCTCTGGAAACACCATATATTTT.

Only a few counts were recorded for this clone. This sequence joins TRBV21-1 and TRBJ1-1; TRBD1, the table's D call, lacks a check against the DNA. TRBV21-1 is classified as a pseudogene. The CDR3 sequence is 15 residues long. The CDR3 here is CASSKEVEDTSEAFF. The CDR3 nucleotides read TGTGCCAGCAGCAAGGAAGTCGAAGACACAAGTGAAGCTTTCTTT.

The chain recombines TRBV27 with TRBJ2-7; TRBD1 agrees at 8 bases. Germline CDR1 MNHEY, CDR2 SMNVEV (reference sequence). V lost 1 base to trimming and J lost 0 bases; unmatched junction nucleotides: 14. This CDR3 is built from 19 residues. CDR3 region: CASSLFRWGQDPRSYEQYF. DNA for the CDR3: TGTGCCAGCAGTTTATTCCGATGGGGACAGGACCCTCGCTCCTACGAGCAGTACTTC.

The chain is built from TRBV25-1 and TRBJ1-2; D perhaps matches TRBD1 (5 bases). The CDR3 contains 14 residues. Germline values: CDR1 MGHDK, CDR2 SYGVNS. V shed 7 bases and J shed 6 bases, with 18 bases lying between them. For the CDR3, the DNA is TGTGCCAGCACTGACAGTTGGGCAGGCCATGGCTACACCTTC. Amino acids: CASTDSWAGHGYTF.

The table lists this clone with a count of one. V usage is TRBV25-1 and J usage is TRBJ1-4; 8 positions agree with TRBD1. The CDR3 has 14 residues. The J segment lost 8 bases and the V segment lost 5 bases, leaving 7 bases of the junction unmatched. Germline CDR1 and CDR2: MGHDK and SYGVNS. The CDR3 here is CASSNTGGREKLFF. CDR3 DNA sequence: TGTGCCAGCAGTAACACAGGGGGTCGCGAAAAACTGTTTTTT.

The rearrangement joins TRBV3-1 (or the pseudogene TRBV3-2) to TRBJ2-5; D uncertain. Trimming stripped 1 base from V and 1 base from J, with 10 bases between. The CDR3 loop spans 15 amino acids. The germline V gene has CDR1 LGHDT and CDR2 YNNKEL (reference sequence). The CDR3 nucleotides read TGTGCCAGCAGCCAAGGGTACAGTAGCCAAGAGACCCAGTACTTC. It specifies CASSQGYSSQETQYF.

The rearrangement uses TRBV5-1 and TRBJ2-1; 7 bases are a match to TRBD1. The CDR3 covers 16 residues. From germline, CDR1 is SGHRS and CDR2 YFSETQ. J was trimmed by 0 bases and V by 4 bases; bases with no gene match: 7. CDR3 nucleotide sequence: TGCGCCAGCAGCCCTACGGCAGGGGGCTCCTACAATGAGCAGTTCTTC. Its translation is CASSPTAGGSYNEQFF.

The V gene is TRBV2, the J gene TRBJ1-1; the D gene is possibly TRBD1 (6 bases). V lost 6 bases and J lost 5, with 16 bases in between. CDR3 length: 14 amino acids. Germline-derived CDR1 and CDR2 are SNHLY and FYNNEI. The CDR3 coding sequence is TGTGCCAGCAGGATCTACAGGGATGGTACTGAAGCTTTCTTT. It translates to CASRIYRDGTEAFF.

This sequence joins TRBV3-1 (or the pseudogene TRBV3-2) and TRBJ2-2; unclear D gene. Germline loops: CDR1 LGHDT, CDR2 YNNKEL (reference sequence). Deletions cut 0 bases from V and 7 bases from J, with 9 bases between. The CDR3 totals 14 residues. CDR3 residues: CASSQDYTGGELFF. CDR3 DNA: TGTGCCAGCAGCCAAGATTATACGGGCGGGGAGCTGTTTTTT.

This rearrangement joins TRBV11-3 to TRBJ2-7, with 8 bases that match TRBD1. CDR1 and CDR2 (germline): SGHNT, YENEEA. With V trimmed by 1 base and J by 2 bases, 4 bases remained unmatched. The CDR3 runs to 15 residues. The CDR3 DNA follows: TGTGCCAGCAGCTTAGCAGGGGGCGAGCCCTACGAGCAGTACTTC. This encodes CASSLAGGEPYEQYF.

Only one count was recorded for this clone. V is TRBV6-2 or TRBV6-3 and J is TRBJ2-2; 7 nucleotides line up with TRBD2. This CDR3 is 15 amino acids long. Trimming cost V 6 bases and J 3 bases; bases outside gene matches: 7. From germline, CDR1 is MNHEY and CDR2 SVGEGT. The CDR3: CASSLGEGYTGELFF. The CDR3 DNA sequence: TGTGCCAGCAGCCTGGGGGAGGGTTACACCGGGGAGCTGTTTTTT.

The chain uses TRBV5-3 and TRBJ2-7; TRBD1 agrees at 10 bases. TRBV5-3 is identified as an open reading frame with a role that is uncertain. Germline trimming cut 6 bases from V and 4 bases from J; bases unmatched to any gene: 10. The CDR3 runs to 15 residues. CDR3 sequence (DNA): TGTGCCAGAACCCTCTGTTGGGACAGGGGATACGAGCAGTACTTC. Encoded protein: CARTLCWDRGYEQYF.

This chain links TRBV19 with TRBJ1-4; 10 bases align to TRBD1. Germline CDR1 and CDR2: LNHDA and SQIVND (reference sequence). The V and J ends lost 4 bases and 7 bases, in that order; junction bases with no gene match: 9. The CDR3 totals 16 residues. As DNA, the CDR3 is TGTGCCAGTAGTACCCGGGACAGGGGAAGGATTGAAAAACTGTTTTTT. Amino acids: CASSTRDRGRIEKLFF.